The sequence of this T cell receptor beta chain was determined in a study of human T cells and chemical hapten exposure. The overall study: Skin of the upper inner arm, about 2 cm by about 2 cm, received 2% DPC for sensitization. Patch tests containing 0.01% DPC, applied to the upper back, were read at 6 days. Minor volume differences among pooled libraries chiefly drove per-sample TCR yield variation.

This clonotype has ten or more counts. As to time point: pre-sensitization, week 0. Treatment reported: therapeutic diphenylcyclopropenone sensitization with weekly scalp DPC. Individual cDNA molecules received unique molecular identifiers in the library. TCRdb re-called the RACE reads through MiXCR, storing one row per CDR3 protein. The top ten clones hold roughly 2.6% of a sample with more than 300,000 distinct CDR3 sequences, approximately 5.1% of them seen once. The germline gives CDR1 GTSNPN, CDR2 SVGIG (reference sequence). J was trimmed by 5 bases and V by 7 bases; bases with no gene match: 14. This CDR3 spans 14 amino acids.

Sequences were derived from whole blood, sampled in connection with sensitization to the hapten diphenylcyclopropenone (DPC). This clonotype was sampled from a woman in her fifties or sixties with alopecia areata. Some clones in this sample may be carry-over from other donors' samples. The V and J genes are TRBV30 and TRBJ2-7; 7 bases line up with TRBD2. The CDR3 DNA reads as TGTGCCTCAGCGGGGAGCCAGATTGTGAACGAGCAGTACTTC. This gives the protein CASAGSQIVNEQYF.